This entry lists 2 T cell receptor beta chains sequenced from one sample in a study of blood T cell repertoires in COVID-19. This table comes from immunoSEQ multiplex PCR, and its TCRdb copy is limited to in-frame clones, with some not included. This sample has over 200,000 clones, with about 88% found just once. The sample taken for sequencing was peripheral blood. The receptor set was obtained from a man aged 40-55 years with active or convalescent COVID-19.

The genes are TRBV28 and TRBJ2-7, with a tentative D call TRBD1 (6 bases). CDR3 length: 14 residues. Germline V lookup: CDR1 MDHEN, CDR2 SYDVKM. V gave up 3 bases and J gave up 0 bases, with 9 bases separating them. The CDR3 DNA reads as TGTGCCAGCAGTTTCGACAGGTTCTCCTACGAGCAGTACTTC. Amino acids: CASSFDRFSYEQYF.

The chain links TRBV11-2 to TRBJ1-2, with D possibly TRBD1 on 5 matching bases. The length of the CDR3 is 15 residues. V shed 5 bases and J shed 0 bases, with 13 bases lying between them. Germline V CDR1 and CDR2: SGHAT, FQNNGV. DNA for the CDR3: TGTGCCAGCAGCGTAACGGGACTCCCTAACTATGGCTACACCTTC. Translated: CASSVTGLPNYGYTF.